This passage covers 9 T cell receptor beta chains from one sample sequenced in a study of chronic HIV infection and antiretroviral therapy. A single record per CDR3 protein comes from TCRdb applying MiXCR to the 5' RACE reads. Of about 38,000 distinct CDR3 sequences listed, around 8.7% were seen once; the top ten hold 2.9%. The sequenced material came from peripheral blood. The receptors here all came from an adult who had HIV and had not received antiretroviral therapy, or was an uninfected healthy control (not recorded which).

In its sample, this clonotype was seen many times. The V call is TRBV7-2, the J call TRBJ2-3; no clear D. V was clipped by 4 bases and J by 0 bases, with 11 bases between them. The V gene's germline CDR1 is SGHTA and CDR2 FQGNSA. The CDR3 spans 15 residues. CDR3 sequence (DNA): TGTGCCAGCAGCTCACTCCCGTCTAGCACAGATACGCAGTATTTT. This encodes CASSSLPSSTDTQYF.

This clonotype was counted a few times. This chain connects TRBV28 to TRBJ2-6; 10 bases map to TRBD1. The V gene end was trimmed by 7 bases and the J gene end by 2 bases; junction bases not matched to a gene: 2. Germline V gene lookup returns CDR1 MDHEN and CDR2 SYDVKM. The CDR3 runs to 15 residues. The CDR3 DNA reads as TGTGCCAGCACTGGACAGGGGGCTGGGGCCAACGTCCTGACTTTC. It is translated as CASTGQGAGANVLTF.

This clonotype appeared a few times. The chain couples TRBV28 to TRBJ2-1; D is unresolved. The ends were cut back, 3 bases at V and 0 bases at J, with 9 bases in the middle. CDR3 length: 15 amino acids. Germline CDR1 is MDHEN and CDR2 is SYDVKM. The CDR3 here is CASSLTDGSYNEQFF. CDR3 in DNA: TGTGCCAGCAGTTTGACGGACGGCTCCTACAATGAGCAGTTCTTC.

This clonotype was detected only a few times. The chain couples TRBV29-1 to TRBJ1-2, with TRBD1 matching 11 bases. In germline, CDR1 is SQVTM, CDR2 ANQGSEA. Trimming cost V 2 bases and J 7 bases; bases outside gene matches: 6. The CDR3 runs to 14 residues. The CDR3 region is CSVEKTGTGGGYTF. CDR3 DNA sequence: TGCAGCGTTGAAAAAACTGGGACAGGGGGTGGCTACACCTTC.

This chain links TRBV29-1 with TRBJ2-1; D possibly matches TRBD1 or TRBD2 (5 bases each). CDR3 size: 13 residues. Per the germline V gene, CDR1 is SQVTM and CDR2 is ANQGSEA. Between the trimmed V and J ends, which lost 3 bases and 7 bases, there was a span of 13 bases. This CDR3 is CSVDWGWGNEQFF. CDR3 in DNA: TGCAGCGTTGATTGGGGGTGGGGGAATGAGCAGTTCTTC.

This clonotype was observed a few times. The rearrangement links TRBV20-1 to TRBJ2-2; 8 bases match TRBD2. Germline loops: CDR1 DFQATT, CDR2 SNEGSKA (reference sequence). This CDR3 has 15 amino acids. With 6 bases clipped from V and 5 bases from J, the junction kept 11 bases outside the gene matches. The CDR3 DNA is TGCAGTGCGCCACCCAGCGGGAGATATACCGGGGAGCTGTTTTTT. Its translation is CSAPPSGRYTGELFF.

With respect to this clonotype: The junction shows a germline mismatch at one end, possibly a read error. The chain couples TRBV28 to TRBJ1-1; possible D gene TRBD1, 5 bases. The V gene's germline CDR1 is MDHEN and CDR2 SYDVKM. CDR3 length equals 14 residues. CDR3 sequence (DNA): TGTGCCAGCAGCCATAGAGGGGTAAGAACTGAAACTTTCTTT. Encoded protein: CASSHRGVRTETFF.

For the CDR3, the DNA is TGTGCCAGCAGTGGGCAGGGGAGGAATGGCTACACCTTC. Its protein product is CASSGQGRNGYTF. This chain connects TRBV2 to TRBJ1-2, with D possibly matching TRBD1 (6 bases). This CDR3 has 13 residues. The germline V gene encodes CDR1 SNHLY and CDR2 FYNNEI. Trimming took off 4 bases at V and 6 bases at J, with 12 bases between the two ends.

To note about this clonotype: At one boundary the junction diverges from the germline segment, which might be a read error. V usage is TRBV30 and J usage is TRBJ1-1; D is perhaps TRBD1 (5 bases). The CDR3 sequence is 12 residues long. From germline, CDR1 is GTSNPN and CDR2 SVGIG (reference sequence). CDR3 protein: CQRAGPNTETFF. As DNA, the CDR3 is TGTCAGAGGGCAGGGCCGAACACTGAAACTTTCTTT. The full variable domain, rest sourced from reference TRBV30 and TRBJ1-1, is SQTIHQWPATLVQPVGSPLSLECTVEGTSNPNLYWYRQAAGRGLQLLFYSVGIGQISSEVPQNLSASRPQDRQFILSSKKLLLSDSGFYLCQRAGPNTETFFGQGTRLTVV.